These 15 T cell receptor beta chains were sequenced from one sample in a study of T cells in localized non-small cell lung cancer. Sequenced by immunoSEQ multiplex PCR; TCRdb stores in-frame clones only, minus some. This sample has about 23,000 clones, with approximately 90% found just once. This specimen consisted of peripheral blood, obtained before any cancer treatment. The source is a woman aged 40 to 75 with stage I lung adenocarcinoma.

The table lists this clone with a few counts. This chain joins TRBV18 and TRBJ1-4; 7 nucleotides align to TRBD1. V dropped 6 bases and J dropped 7; count of bases not matched to a gene: 11. The CDR3 length is 15 residues. Germline values: CDR1 KGHSH, CDR2 LQKENI. CDR3 region: CASSPPRTGGEKLFF. CDR3 bases: TGTGCCAGCTCGCCGCCAAGGACAGGCGGTGAAAAACTGTTTTTT.

The J gene is TRBJ1-1, the V gene TRBV5-1; 8 nucleotides line up with TRBD1. Germline-derived CDR1 and CDR2 are SGHRS and YFSETQ. This CDR3 is built from 14 residues. After removal of 3 bases from V and 7 bases from J, the junction contained 8 bases not matched to a gene. As DNA, the CDR3 is TGCGCCAGCAGCTCCCAGGGGGCAGCTTTTGAAGCTTTCTTT. Translated: CASSSQGAAFEAFF.

This chain uses TRBV27 with TRBJ2-1; 13 bases are shared with TRBD2. V shed 4 bases, J shed 7 bases, and the junction held 10 bases outside the gene matches. This CDR3 region has 17 residues. The germline CDR1 and CDR2 sequences are MNHEY and SMNVEV (reference sequence). This CDR3 reads CASSYGRLAGGGNEQFF. CDR3 DNA sequence: TGTGCCAGCAGTTACGGACGACTAGCGGGAGGAGGTAATGAGCAGTTCTTC.

The chain is built from TRBV6-1 and TRBJ2-7; D may be TRBD1 (6 bases). There are 13 residues in the CDR3. The germline CDR1 and CDR2 sequences are MNHNS and SASEGT. V was pared by 7 bases and J by 4 bases, with 14 bases between. CDR3 sequence (DNA): TGTGCCAGCAACTATAGGACAGTATACGAGCAGTACTTC. This encodes CASNYRTVYEQYF.

The V gene is TRBV7-8, the J gene TRBJ1-5; D remains unclear. The length of the CDR3 is 13 residues. The germline gives CDR1 SGHVS, CDR2 FQNEAQ. V was trimmed by 5 bases and J by 3 bases, leaving 8 bases between them. The CDR3 DNA reads TGTGCCAGCAGCCGGACCCCCAATCAGCCCCAGCATTTT. Protein product: CASSRTPNQPQHF.

This clone was counted once. V and J are TRBV6-6 and TRBJ1-6; D gene uncertain. V was cut by 2 bases and J by 8 bases, with 10 bases left in between. The CDR3 consists of 14 residues. Germline-derived CDR1 and CDR2 are MNHNY and SVGAGI (reference sequence). DNA of the CDR3: TGTGCCAGCAGTTACAGTGTAGAGGATTCACCCCTCCACTTT. This translates into CASSYSVEDSPLHF.

The CDR3 reads CASSYFGARETQYF. The CDR3 DNA is TGTGCCAGCAGTTATTTTGGGGCGCGGGAGACCCAGTACTTC. This chain links TRBV6-5 with TRBJ2-5, with a weak D call TRBD1 (5 bases). V shed 3 bases and J shed 5 bases, with 13 bases lying between them. This CDR3 has 14 residues. Germline V lookup: CDR1 MNHEY, CDR2 SVGAGI.

This sequence joins TRBV6-5 and TRBJ1-5; perhaps TRBD1 as D (5 bases). The CDR3 totals 15 residues. Per germline, CDR1 MNHEY and CDR2 SVGAGI. Trimming cost V 6 bases and J 0 bases, with 12 bases left between them. CDR3 region: CASSRTGPSNQPQHF. The DNA of the CDR3 is TGTGCCAGCAGCCGAACAGGACCTAGCAATCAGCCCCAGCATTTT.

J is TRBJ2-7 and V is TRBV5-4, with D maybe TRBD1 (6 bases). The CDR3 is made up of 13 amino acids. V dropped 4 bases and J dropped 3 bases, with 11 bases sitting between them. Per the germline V gene, CDR1 is SGHNT and CDR2 is YYREEE (reference sequence). The CDR3 here is CASSLDRSYEQYF. The CDR3 DNA is TGTGCCAGCAGCCTTGACAGGAGCTACGAGCAGTACTTC.

J is TRBJ2-1 and V is TRBV12-5; D gene uncertain. This CDR3 comprises 21 residues. Trimming removed 0 bases at V and 8 bases at J, with 32 bases between. Germline CDR1 reads LGHNT; CDR2 reads FRNRAP. Here the CDR3 DNA reads TGTGCTAGTGGTTTGGTAATTTCCCTTCTCCGCCAAAGGAGTTTTAACCATGAGCAGTTCTTC. The encoded protein is CASGLVISLLRQRSFNHEQFF.

The rearrangement uses TRBV5-1 and TRBJ1-3; D call uncertain. CDR1 SGHRS and CDR2 YFSETQ come from the germline V gene. The V end was cut by 2 bases, the J end by 5 bases, with 11 bases between. There are 14 residues in the CDR3. The CDR3 region has the DNA TGCGCCAGCAGCTTCGGGAATTCCAGAAACACCATATATTTT. It is translated as CASSFGNSRNTIYF.

V usage is TRBV7-2 and J usage is TRBJ1-2; D is undetermined. CDR3 length: 13 amino acids. V was cut by 1 base and J by 9 bases, with 12 bases left in between. Germline V gene sequence: CDR1 SGHTA, CDR2 FQGNSA. The CDR3 is CASSLGAFSSYTF. The CDR3 coding sequence is TGTGCCAGCAGCTTAGGGGCTTTCAGCAGCTACACCTTC.

The chain employs TRBV10-1 and TRBJ2-7, with 10 bases identical to TRBD2. Germline-derived CDR1 and CDR2 are WNHNN and SYGVQD (reference sequence). The CDR3 runs to 17 residues. Trimming removed 3 bases from V and 4 bases from J; junction bases left unmatched: 12. The DNA for the CDR3 is TGCGCCAGCAGTGATGGGTCTAGCGGGAGACTAGGGTACGAGCAGTACTTC. It codes for CASSDGSSGRLGYEQYF.

The chain combines TRBV5-1 with TRBJ2-3, with D perhaps being TRBD1 or TRBD2 (5 bases each). V was trimmed by 5 bases and J by 3 bases, leaving 16 bases between them. Per the germline V gene, CDR1 is SGHRS and CDR2 is YFSETQ. This CDR3 comprises 15 residues. The CDR3 nucleotides read TGCGCCAGCAGTGTAATCACGGGACCAACAGATACGCAGTATTTT. It encodes CASSVITGPTDTQYF.

CDR3 sequence: CASTFRDRGLYEQYF. In DNA form, the CDR3 reads TGTGCCAGCACCTTCAGGGACAGGGGATTATACGAGCAGTACTTC. The rearrangement joins TRBV5-6 to TRBJ2-7; TRBD1 aligns across 10 bases. Germline CDR1 and CDR2: SGHDT and YYEEEE. The V and J ends lost 6 bases and 4 bases, in that order; junction bases with no gene match: 10. This CDR3 spans 15 amino acids.